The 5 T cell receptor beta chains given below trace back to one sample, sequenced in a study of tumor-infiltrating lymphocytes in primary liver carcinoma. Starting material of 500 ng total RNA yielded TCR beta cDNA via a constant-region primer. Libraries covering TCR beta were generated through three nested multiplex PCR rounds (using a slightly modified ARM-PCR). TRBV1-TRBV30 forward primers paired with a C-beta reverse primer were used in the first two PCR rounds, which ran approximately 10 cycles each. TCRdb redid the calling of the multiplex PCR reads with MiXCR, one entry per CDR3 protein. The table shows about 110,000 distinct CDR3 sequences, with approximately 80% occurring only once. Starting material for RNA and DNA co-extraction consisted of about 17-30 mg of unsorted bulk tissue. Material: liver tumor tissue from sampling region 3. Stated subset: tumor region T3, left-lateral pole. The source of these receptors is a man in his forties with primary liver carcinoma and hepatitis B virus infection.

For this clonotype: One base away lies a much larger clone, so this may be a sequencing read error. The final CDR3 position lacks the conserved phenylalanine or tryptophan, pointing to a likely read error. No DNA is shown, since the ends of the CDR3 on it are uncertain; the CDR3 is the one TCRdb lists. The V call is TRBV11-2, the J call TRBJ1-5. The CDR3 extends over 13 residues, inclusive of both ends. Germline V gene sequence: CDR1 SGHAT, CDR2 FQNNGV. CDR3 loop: CASSLGGDQPQRY.

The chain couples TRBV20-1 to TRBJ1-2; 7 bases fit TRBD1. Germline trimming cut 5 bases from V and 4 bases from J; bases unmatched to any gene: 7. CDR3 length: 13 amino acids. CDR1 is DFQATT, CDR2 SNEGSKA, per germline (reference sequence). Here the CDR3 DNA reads TGCAGTGCTCCATGTACAGGGGCCTATGGCTACACCTTC. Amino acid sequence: CSAPCTGAYGYTF.

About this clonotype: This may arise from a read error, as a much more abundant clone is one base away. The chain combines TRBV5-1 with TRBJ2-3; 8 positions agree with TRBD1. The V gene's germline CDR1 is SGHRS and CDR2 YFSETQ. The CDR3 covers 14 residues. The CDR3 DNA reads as TGCGCCAGCAACGGACAGGGAGTACCAGAAACGCAGTATTTT. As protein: CASNGQGVPETQYF.

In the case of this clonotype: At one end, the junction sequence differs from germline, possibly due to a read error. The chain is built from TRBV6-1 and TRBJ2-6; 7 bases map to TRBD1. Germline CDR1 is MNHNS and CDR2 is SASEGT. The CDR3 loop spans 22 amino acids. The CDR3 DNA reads TGTGCCGGCAGAGAACTTTCGAGGTTTTTTGACAGGGTCAGATCTGGGGCCAACGTCCTGACTTTC. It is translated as CAGRELSRFFDRVRSGANVLTF.

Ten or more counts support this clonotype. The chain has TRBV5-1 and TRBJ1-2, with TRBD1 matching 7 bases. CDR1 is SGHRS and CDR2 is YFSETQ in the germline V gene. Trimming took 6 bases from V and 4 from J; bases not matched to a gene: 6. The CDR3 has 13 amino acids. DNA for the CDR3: TGCGCCAGCACCACCCGGGACAGCTATGGCTACACCTTC. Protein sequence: CASTTRDSYGYTF.